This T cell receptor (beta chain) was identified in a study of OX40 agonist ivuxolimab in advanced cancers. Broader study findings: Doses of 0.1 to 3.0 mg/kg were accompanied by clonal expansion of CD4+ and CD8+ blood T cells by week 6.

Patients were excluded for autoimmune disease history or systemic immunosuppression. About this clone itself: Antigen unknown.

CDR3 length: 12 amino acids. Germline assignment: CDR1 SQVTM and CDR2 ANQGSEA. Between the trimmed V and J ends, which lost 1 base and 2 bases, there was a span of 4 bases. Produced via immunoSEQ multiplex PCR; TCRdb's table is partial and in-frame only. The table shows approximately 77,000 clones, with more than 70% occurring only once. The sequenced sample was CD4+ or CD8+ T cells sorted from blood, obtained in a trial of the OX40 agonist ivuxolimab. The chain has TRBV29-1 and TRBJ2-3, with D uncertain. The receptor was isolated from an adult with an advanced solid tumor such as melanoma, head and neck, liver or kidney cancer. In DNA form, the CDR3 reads TGCAGCGTTGAAGCCGACACAGATACGCAGTATTTT. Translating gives CSVEADTDTQYF.